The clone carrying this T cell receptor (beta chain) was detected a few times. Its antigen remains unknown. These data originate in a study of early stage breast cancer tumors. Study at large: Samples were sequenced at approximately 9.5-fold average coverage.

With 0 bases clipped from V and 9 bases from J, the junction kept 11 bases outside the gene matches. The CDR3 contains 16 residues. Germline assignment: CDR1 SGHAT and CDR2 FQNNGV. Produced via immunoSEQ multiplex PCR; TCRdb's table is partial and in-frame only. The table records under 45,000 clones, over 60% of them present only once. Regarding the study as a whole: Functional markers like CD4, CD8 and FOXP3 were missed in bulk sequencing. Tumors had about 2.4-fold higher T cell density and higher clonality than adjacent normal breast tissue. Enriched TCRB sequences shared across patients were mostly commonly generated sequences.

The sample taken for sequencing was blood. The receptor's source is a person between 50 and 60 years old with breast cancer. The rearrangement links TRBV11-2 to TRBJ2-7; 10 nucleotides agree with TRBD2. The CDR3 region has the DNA TGTGCCAGCAGCTTAGATCCCGGACTAGCGGAGATGGGGCAGTACTTC. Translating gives CASSLDPGLAEMGQYF.